Reported below is one T cell receptor beta chain. Its antigen is unidentified. The data are from a study of vaccination and CD4 T cells after COVID-19. Study in general: Convalescent patients, a few in number, were sampled at day 14 and days 161 to 241 post-vaccination.

Via MiXCR, TCRdb re-called the PCR reads, giving one row per CDR3 protein. The table records around 31,000 distinct CDR3 sequences, approximately 48% of them present only once. V was trimmed by 1 base and J by 0 bases, leaving 5 bases between them. The germline gives CDR1 SEHNR, CDR2 FQNEAQ (reference sequence). The CDR3 consists of 14 residues. Study results and caveats: Spike mono-reactivity was the property of 304 of 307 vaccine-specific clones in convalescent patients.

Described time point: late sampling 161 to 241 days after vaccination in a few convalescent patients. The genes are TRBV7-9 and TRBJ2-3; D call uncertain. The sequencing used CD4+ T cells from blood, collected about 7 months after SARS-CoV-2 vaccination. This clonotype was obtained from a human donor who had recovered from COVID-19. The CDR3 reads CASSLDGSTDTQYF. Here the CDR3 DNA reads TGTGCCAGCAGCTTAGACGGTAGCACAGATACGCAGTATTTT.